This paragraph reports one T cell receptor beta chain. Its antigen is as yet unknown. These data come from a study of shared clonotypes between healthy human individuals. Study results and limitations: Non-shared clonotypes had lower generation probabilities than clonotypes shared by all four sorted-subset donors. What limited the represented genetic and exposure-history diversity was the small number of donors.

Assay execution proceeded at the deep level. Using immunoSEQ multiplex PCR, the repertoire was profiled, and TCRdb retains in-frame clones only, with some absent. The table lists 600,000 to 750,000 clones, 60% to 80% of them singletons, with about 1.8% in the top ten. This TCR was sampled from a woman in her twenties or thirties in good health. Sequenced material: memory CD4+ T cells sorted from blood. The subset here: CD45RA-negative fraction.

The CDR3 loop reads CASSWGRGEGYTF. The CDR3, as DNA: TGTGCCAGCAGTTGGGGGAGGGGAGAAGGCTACACCTTC. This rearrangement joins TRBV27 to TRBJ1-2, with a weak D call TRBD1 (5 bases). The CDR3 contains 13 residues. Germline V gene data show CDR1 as MNHEY and CDR2 as SMNVEV (reference sequence). The V end was cut by 4 bases, the J end by 8 bases, with 14 bases between.